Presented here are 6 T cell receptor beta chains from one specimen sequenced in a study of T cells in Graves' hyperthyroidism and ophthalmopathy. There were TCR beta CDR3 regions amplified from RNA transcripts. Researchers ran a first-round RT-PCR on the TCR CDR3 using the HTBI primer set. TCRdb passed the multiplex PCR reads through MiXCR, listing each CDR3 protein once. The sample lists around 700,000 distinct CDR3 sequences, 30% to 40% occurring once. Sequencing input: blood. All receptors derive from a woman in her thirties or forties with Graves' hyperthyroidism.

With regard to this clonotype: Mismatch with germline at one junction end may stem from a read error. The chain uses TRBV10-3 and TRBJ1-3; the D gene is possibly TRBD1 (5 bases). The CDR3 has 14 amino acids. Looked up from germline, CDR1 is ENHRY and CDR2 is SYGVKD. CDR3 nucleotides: TGTGCCAGCAGTTTAGGGGCCGTAGGAAACACCATATATTTT. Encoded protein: CASSLGAVGNTIYF.

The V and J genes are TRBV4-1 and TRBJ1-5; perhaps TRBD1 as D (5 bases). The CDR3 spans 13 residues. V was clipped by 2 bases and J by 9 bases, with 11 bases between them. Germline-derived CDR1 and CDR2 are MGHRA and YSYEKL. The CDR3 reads CASSQTGAGPQHF. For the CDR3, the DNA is TGCGCCAGCAGCCAAACAGGTGCTGGGCCCCAGCATTTT.

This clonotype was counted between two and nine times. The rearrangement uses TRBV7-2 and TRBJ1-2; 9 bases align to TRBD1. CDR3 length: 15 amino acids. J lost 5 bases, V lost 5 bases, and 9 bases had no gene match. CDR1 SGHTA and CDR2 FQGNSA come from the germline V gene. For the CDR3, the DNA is TGTGCCAGCAGCCACGGAAGGACAGGGGAGTATGGCTACACCTTC. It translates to CASSHGRTGEYGYTF.

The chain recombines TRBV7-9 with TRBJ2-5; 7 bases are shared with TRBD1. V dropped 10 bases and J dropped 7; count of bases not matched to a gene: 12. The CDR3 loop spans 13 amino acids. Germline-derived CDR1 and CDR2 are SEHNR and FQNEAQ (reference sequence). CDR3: CATDREGLGTQYF. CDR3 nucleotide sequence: TGTGCCACCGACAGGGAAGGGCTCGGGACCCAGTACTTC.

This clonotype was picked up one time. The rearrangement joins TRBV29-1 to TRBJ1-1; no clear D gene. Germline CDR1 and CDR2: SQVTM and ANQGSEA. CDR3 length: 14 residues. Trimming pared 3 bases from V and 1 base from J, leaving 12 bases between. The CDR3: CSVDLSGENTEAFF. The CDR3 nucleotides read TGCAGCGTTGACCTATCGGGAGAGAACACTGAAGCTTTCTTT. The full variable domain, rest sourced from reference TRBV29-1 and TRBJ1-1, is SAVISQKPSRDICQRGTSLTIQCQVDSQVTMMFWYRQQPGQSLTLIATANQGSEATYESGFVIDKFPISRPNLTFSTLTVSNMSPEDSSIYLCSVDLSGENTEAFFGQGTRLTVV.

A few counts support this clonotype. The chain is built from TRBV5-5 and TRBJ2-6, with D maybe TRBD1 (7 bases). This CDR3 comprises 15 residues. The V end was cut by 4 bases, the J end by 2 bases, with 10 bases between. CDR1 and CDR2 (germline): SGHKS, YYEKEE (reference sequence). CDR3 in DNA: TGTGCCAGCAGCCTCAGGGGGGCTGGGGCCAACGTCCTGACTTTC. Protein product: CASSLRGAGANVLTF.